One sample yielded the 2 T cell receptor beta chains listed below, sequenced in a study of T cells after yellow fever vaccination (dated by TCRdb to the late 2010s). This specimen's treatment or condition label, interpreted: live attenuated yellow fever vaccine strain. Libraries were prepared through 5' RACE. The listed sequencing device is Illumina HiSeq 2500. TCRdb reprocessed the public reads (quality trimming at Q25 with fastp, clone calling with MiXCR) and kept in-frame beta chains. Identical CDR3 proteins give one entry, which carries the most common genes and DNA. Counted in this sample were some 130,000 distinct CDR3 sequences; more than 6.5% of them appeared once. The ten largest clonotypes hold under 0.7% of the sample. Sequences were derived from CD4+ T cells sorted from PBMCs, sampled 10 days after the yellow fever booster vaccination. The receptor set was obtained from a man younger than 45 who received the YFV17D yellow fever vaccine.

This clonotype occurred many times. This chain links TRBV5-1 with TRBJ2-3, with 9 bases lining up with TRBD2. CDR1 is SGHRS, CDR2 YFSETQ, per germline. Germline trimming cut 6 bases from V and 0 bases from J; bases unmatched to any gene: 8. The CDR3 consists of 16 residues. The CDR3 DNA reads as TGCGCCAGCACGACTAGCGGCTTTTCCAGCACAGATACGCAGTATTTT. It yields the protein CASTTSGFSSTDTQYF.

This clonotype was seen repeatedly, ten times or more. Written as DNA, the CDR3 is TGTGCCAGCAGCTTAGCTAGGAACAATGAGCAGTTCTTC. It translates to CASSLARNNEQFF. The V gene is TRBV7-2, the J gene TRBJ2-1; D ambiguous. V was clipped by 0 bases and J by 5 bases, with 5 bases between them. Germline V lookup: CDR1 SGHTA, CDR2 FQGNSA. The CDR3 is 13 amino acids.